This T cell receptor (beta chain) was recovered during a study of human T cells and chemical hapten exposure (dated by TCRdb to the early 2020s). For the study in its entirety: For sensitization, 2% DPC in acetone was applied to a roughly 2 cm by roughly 2 cm area of upper inner arm skin. Weekly therapeutic DPC doses were additionally applied to the scalp of patients throughout the approximately 24-week study period. Patch testing was performed on the upper back with Finn chambers containing 0.01% DPC, and the patch tests were scored after 6 days according to International Contact Dermatitis Research Group standards. Alopecia areata with under or over 50% scalp involvement, alopecia totalis and alopecia universalis were represented in the patient cohort, which was mostly female. Libraries were pooled for sequencing, and per-sample TCR yields varied mainly because of small differences in library volumes within the pool. Peripheral blood TCR repertoire changes were tracked in vivo in alopecia patients during primary and secondary sensitization to the hapten diphenylcyclopropenone (DPC). Blood samples were taken from patients before sensitization (week 0) and at 2, 6 and about 24 weeks after DPC sensitization. Approximately 28 alopecia patients provided blood for TCR sequencing at one to four time points (pre-sensitization, 2, 6 and 24 weeks).

The time point label on this specimen signifies: patch test 1, 2 weeks after DPC sensitization. The treatment or condition label on this specimen signifies: therapeutic diphenylcyclopropenone sensitization with weekly scalp DPC. At every patch-test visit, the blood draw took place before the patch test was put on. Eligible patients were aged 18 to 70, diagnosed with alopecia, deemed suitable for DPC therapy, and excluded if pregnant. Total RNA was extracted from unfractionated whole blood collected in Tempus Blood RNA tubes. Library construction relied on RACE. The sequencer was a NextSeq 500. During library preparation, unique molecular identifiers were attached to individual cDNA molecules so that TCRs could be counted in a quantitative, reproducible way. From each blood RNA sample, both TCR alpha and TCR beta chains were sequenced. The source study handled its data this way. The median number of TCRs per sample was approximately 96,000, ranging from 23,224 to 690,600. The Decombinator software suite was used to annotate V, J and CDR3 in the TCR reads. Every sample was subsampled to the same number of TCRs (28,000) for the PS versus PT1 abundance plots. TCRs were defined as expanded if absent before sensitization and observed at least eight times at the 2-week time point. The public sequencing data were trimmed at Q25 with fastp and processed into clonotypes with MiXCR by TCRdb, which kept only in-frame beta chains. Each record represents a unique CDR3 protein, reported with the most common genes and DNA among its rows. It is TCRdb's table, rather than the study itself, that gives the V and J calls and clone size. The sample table lists approximately 350,000 distinct CDR3 sequences, approximately 6.3% of them with a count of one. Approximately 8.9% of the sample is taken by the ten largest.

Concerning this clonotype: Its binding antigen is unknown. The record has no base qualities; no much larger clone is one base away.

Measured from the cysteine to the phenylalanine, the CDR3 is 14 residues long. Kept here is only the CDR3 DNA, which spans 42 bases and is read in frame from base 1. CDR1 and CDR2 were assigned from the germline V gene (reference sequence) as SGHKS and YYEKEE. V loses 4 bases, J loses 6 bases, and the germline ends lie 14 bases apart. What the research found in general, with its limitations: All patients had alopecia, a presumed autoimmune disease, so their immune response might differ from that of healthy individuals. Expanded TCRs formed significantly more large CDR3 similarity clusters than pre-sensitization or healthy control sets, consistent with antigen-driven responses. After repeated subsampling, changes were observed in the strength of the expansion versus patch-test correlation and in the threshold at which the correlation became significant. The number of TCRs above 1 in 1000 frequency did not change with DPC sensitization; there was no evidence of global repertoire structure alterations. Patch test score correlated positively with the number of PT1 expanded TCRs, reaching significance at thresholds 8, 16 and 32 but not at 4.

The sequencing used whole blood, collected in connection with sensitization to the hapten diphenylcyclopropenone (DPC). The sequence was collected from a woman aged 18-30 years with alopecia areata. Some clones in this sample may be carry-over from other donors' samples. This chain joins TRBV5-5 to TRBJ1-5; the D gene is perhaps TRBD1, from 6 matching bases. The CDR3 region: CASSRTGTGQPQHF. The base sequence is TGTGCCAGCAGCCGAACAGGGACGGGTCAGCCCCAGCATTTT.